The table lists the clone carrying this T cell receptor (beta chain) with many counts. Its antigen is undetermined. This sample is part of a study of early T cells in non-severe SARS-CoV-2 infection. In the study overall: Sequencing of unsorted whole blood was done on bulk RNA, leaving chains unpaired. The study, taken as a whole, reports: Matching against VDJdb likely underestimated virus-specific expansions, favoring anti-spike CD8.

CDR1 GTSNPN and CDR2 SVGIG come from the germline V gene (reference sequence). Trimming shortened V by 0 bases and J by 0 bases, and 12 bases separated the two germline ends. This CDR3 has 16 residues. Individual cDNA molecules received unique molecular identifiers during library preparation. TCRdb called the 5' RACE reads again in MiXCR, with one record for every CDR3 protein. The table has tens of thousands of distinct CDR3 sequences, 5% to 6.5% seen once; the top ten hold approximately 6%. V and J are TRBV30 and TRBJ1-3; D remains unclear. This clonotype was obtained from an adult who was a healthcare worker with PCR-confirmed SARS-CoV-2 infection or an uninfected control (not recorded which). The sample here was whole blood, taken at baseline. The CDR3 is CAWSVSLRSSGNTIYF. DNA of the CDR3: TGTGCCTGGAGTGTATCTCTACGTTCCTCTGGAAACACCATATATTTT.